Listed here are 4 T cell receptor beta chains from one sample, sequenced in a study of control samples from healthy donors and cancer patients. Sequencing used immunoSEQ multiplex PCR; TCRdb keeps in-frame clones, though not all of them. The data hold about 150,000 clones, with around 86% observed a single time. Sequencing was carried out using blood. These receptors originate from a man aged 25 to 40 in good health.

The rearrangement links TRBV25-1 to TRBJ2-2, with 7 bases that match TRBD1. Germline CDR1 is MGHDK and CDR2 is SYGVNS. This CDR3 region has 16 residues. The V gene end was trimmed by 9 bases and the J gene end by 0 bases; junction bases not matched to a gene: 10. CDR3 nucleotide sequence: TGTGCCAGTAAGGAAACAGGGGCCCCGAACACCGGGGAGCTGTTTTTT. Protein product: CASKETGAPNTGELFF.

The rearrangement links TRBV4-3 to TRBJ2-7, with D tentatively TRBD2 (5 bases). Per the germline V gene, CDR1 is LGHNA and CDR2 is YSLEER. The length of the CDR3 is 15 residues. V was shortened by 1 base and J by 1 base, with 11 bases between the two germline ends. The CDR3 DNA sequence: TGCGCCAGCAGCCAAGCGAGCGGTTCTTCCTACGAGCAGTACTTC. Its translation is CASSQASGSSYEQYF.

The gene calls are TRBV5-6 and TRBJ1-2; 8 bases line up with TRBD1. V shed 4 bases, J shed 4 bases, and the junction held 12 bases outside the gene matches. This CDR3 has 16 amino acids. Germline-derived CDR1 and CDR2 are SGHDT and YYEEEE. CDR3 sequence: CASSVRDRLSIYGYTF. The DNA of the CDR3 is TGTGCCAGCAGCGTCCGGGACAGGCTTTCCATCTATGGCTACACCTTC.

This clone was picked up one time. CDR3 region: CASSEGGFLSPLHF. The CDR3 DNA follows: TGCGCCAGCAGTGAGGGGGGGTTCCTTTCACCCCTCCACTTT. The rearrangement joins TRBV10-2 to TRBJ1-6, with a weak D call TRBD1 (5 bases). This CDR3 has 14 residues. Germline values: CDR1 WSHSY, CDR2 SAAADI. Deletions cut 2 bases from V and 9 bases from J, with 11 bases between.